This T cell receptor (beta chain) was captured in a study of blood T cell repertoires in COVID-19. Study-wide context: The cDNA or gDNA used as material had been derived from T cells, B-cell-depleted T cells, or PBMCs.

Assay: immunoSEQ multiplex PCR; the TCRdb copy retains only in-frame clones and omits some. The data hold 170,000 or so clones, with 90% observed a single time. This clone was observed a single time. V lost 0 bases, J lost 3 bases, and 9 bases lay in between. This CDR3 is built from 15 residues. The germline V gene encodes CDR1 SGHDN and CDR2 FVKESK. The chain carries TRBV14 and TRBJ2-1; D perhaps matches TRBD2 (5 bases). The clonotype originates from a middle-aged man with acute or convalescent COVID-19. The specimen was peripheral blood. The CDR3: CASSQDLGVYNEQFF. The CDR3 nucleotides are TGTGCCAGCAGCCAAGATCTCGGGGTCTACAATGAGCAGTTCTTC.